This TCR beta chain was identified during a study of T cell responses to AZD1222 COVID-19 vaccine. About the research overall: Pooling was applied to second doses at about 4 or about 12 weeks. Study results and limitations: CD4 TCRs associated with vaccination spanned spike, dominating at 160-218 and 743-854. Repertoires were obtained only post-peak T cell response.

Notes on this clone: Its antigen is unknown.

Trimming took 7 bases from V and 3 from J, leaving 14 bases between them. Germline lookup yields CDR1 SGHTS and CDR2 YDEGEE. The CDR3 is 13 amino acids. The method was immunoSEQ multiplex PCR; TCRdb's version includes in-frame clones alone and lacks a portion of them. The sample lists over 100,000 clones; approximately 90% were seen once. The chain is built from TRBV5-8 and TRBJ2-7, with TRBD1 as a possible D gene (6 bases). Sequences were derived from peripheral blood, sampled on day 0 of AZD1222 vaccination. This receptor was taken from an adult in good health. CDR3 nucleotides: TGTGCCAGCGGGAGAGGGACAATCTACGAGCAGTACTTC. The encoded protein is CASGRGTIYEQYF.